Listed here are 12 T cell receptor beta chains from one sample, sequenced in a study of cytotoxic CD8 clonotypes in ibrutinib-treated CLL. Sequencing was performed with immunoSEQ multiplex PCR; in TCRdb, only in-frame clones are kept and a portion is missing. The data contain 40,000 or so clones, about 70% of them singletons. Sequences were derived from PBMCs, sampled at disease progression, from a patient treated with ibrutinib. Every receptor here comes from a human donor with chronic lymphocytic leukemia.

The chain employs TRBV25-1 and TRBJ2-7; D is ambiguous. V was clipped by 8 bases and J by 3 bases, with 14 bases between them. There are 13 residues in the CDR3. Germline assignment: CDR1 MGHDK and CDR2 SYGVNS. CDR3 nucleotides: TGTGCCAGCCGTCGGCAGGAAGACTACGAGCAGTACTTC. Protein sequence: CASRRQEDYEQYF.

V gene TRBV10-1 combines with J gene TRBJ1-3; D call uncertain. Germline CDR1 reads WNHNN; CDR2 reads SYGVQD (reference sequence). Trimming took 2 bases from V and 12 from J, leaving 11 bases between them. This CDR3 comprises 12 residues. CDR3 sequence (DNA): TGCGCCAGCAGTGAGCCCCTCCGACACATATATTTT. It encodes CASSEPLRHIYF.

The chain recombines TRBV28 with TRBJ2-2; D not resolved. Germline CDR1 MDHEN, CDR2 SYDVKM. With 3 bases removed from V and 8 bases from J, the gap between germline ends came to 13 bases. This CDR3 region has 14 residues. The CDR3 spells CASSLVDQSGELFF. The CDR3 DNA follows: TGTGCCAGCAGTTTGGTGGACCAGTCAGGGGAGCTGTTTTTT.

CDR3 loop: CASSVVTVHNEQFF. CDR3 nucleotides: TGTGCCAGCAGTGTCGTGACAGTCCACAATGAGCAGTTCTTC. The V gene is TRBV2, the J gene TRBJ2-1; perhaps TRBD1 as D (5 bases). CDR3 size: 14 residues. Trimming cost V 4 bases and J 5 bases, with 12 bases left between them. The V gene's germline CDR1 is SNHLY and CDR2 FYNNEI.

The rearrangement joins TRBV2 to TRBJ2-4; tentative D call: TRBD1 (6 bases). The germline CDR1 and CDR2 sequences are SNHLY and FYNNEI. CDR3 length equals 17 residues. Trimming shortened V by 7 bases and J by 0 bases, and 19 bases separated the two germline ends. DNA of the CDR3: TGTGCCAGCATCGCTCCAGGGGCGACTATAGCCAAAAACATTCAGTACTTC. Its translation: CASIAPGATIAKNIQYF.

This clone has more than one count but fewer than ten. The rearrangement links TRBV4-1 to TRBJ1-6, with no clear D. V lost 3 bases and J lost 5, with 8 bases in between. The germline gives CDR1 MGHRA, CDR2 YSYEKL. The CDR3 covers 14 residues. DNA for the CDR3: TGCGCCAGCAGCCATGGCAGCAATAATTCACCCCTCCACTTT. Residues: CASSHGSNNSPLHF.

On this clone: Additional DNA sequences in this sample encode the identical CDR3. The chain uses TRBV6-5 and TRBJ1-1, with TRBD1 identical over 7 bases. This CDR3 has 15 residues. The V segment lost 1 base and the J segment 8 bases; nucleotides outside the gene matches: 10. Germline V gene data show CDR1 as MNHEY and CDR2 as SVGAGI. CDR3 bases: TGTGCCAGCAGTTACTGGGACAGTAGGGGCACCGAAGCTTTCTTT. Its protein product is CASSYWDSRGTEAFF.

This chain joins TRBV2 and TRBJ2-3; 7 bases fit TRBD2. The ends lost 1 base at V and 5 bases at J; junction bases unmatched: 9. CDR1 and CDR2 (germline): SNHLY, FYNNEI. The CDR3 has 16 residues. CDR3 nucleotide sequence: TGTGCCAGCAGTGAAGGCCCGGGAGGCCCGCAAGATACGCAGTATTTT. Translation: CASSEGPGGPQDTQYF.

This chain connects TRBV9 to TRBJ2-1; no definite D call. CDR3 length: 11 residues. V dropped 3 bases and J dropped 5 bases, with 3 bases sitting between them. Per germline, CDR1 SGDLS and CDR2 YYNGEE. CDR3 coding DNA: TGTGCCAGCAGCGGCAACAATGAGCAGTTCTTC. Protein product: CASSGNNEQFF.

Here the CDR3 reads CAWSVGGKVSALHF. The CDR3 coding sequence is TGTGCCTGGAGTGTAGGGGGTAAGGTTTCGGCCCTCCACTTT. This chain links TRBV30 with TRBJ1-6, with D possibly matching TRBD1 (6 bases). The CDR3 is 14 residues long. The germline gives CDR1 GTSNPN, CDR2 SVGIG (reference sequence). V lost 0 bases and J 14 bases, leaving 17 bases between the germline ends.

In this sample, this clone turned up once. The genes are TRBV29-1 and TRBJ2-5, with a possible D match to TRBD2 (5 bases). Germline V gives CDR1 SQVTM, CDR2 ANQGSEA. The CDR3 contains 14 residues. The V and J ends lost 0 bases and 5 bases respectively, with 13 bases between them. The CDR3 region has the DNA TGCAGCGTTGAAGACGAACTAGATCTGGAGACCCAGTACTTC. Translation: CSVEDELDLETQYF.

V is TRBV6-1 and J is TRBJ2-5; D call uncertain. This CDR3 spans 13 amino acids. Germline V gene sequence: CDR1 MNHNS, CDR2 SASEGT. V was clipped by 4 bases and J by 4 bases, with 10 bases between them. The CDR3: CASSGPSGETQYF. As DNA, the CDR3 is TGTGCCAGCAGTGGACCCTCGGGAGAGACCCAGTACTTC.